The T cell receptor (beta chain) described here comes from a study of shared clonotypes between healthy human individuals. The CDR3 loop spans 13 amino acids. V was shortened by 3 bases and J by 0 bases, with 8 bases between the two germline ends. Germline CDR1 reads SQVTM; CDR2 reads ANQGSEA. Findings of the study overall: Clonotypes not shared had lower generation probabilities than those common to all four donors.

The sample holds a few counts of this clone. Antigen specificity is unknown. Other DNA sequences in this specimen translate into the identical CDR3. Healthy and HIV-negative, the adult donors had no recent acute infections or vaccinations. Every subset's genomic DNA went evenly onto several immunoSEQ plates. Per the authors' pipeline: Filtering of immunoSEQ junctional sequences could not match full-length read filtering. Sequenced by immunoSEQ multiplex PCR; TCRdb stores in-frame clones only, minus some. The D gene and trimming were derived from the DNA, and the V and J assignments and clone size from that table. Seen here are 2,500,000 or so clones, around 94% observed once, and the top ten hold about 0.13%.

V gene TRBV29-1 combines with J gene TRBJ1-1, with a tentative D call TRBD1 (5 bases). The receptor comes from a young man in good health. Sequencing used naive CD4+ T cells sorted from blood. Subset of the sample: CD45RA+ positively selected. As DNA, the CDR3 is TGCAGCGTTGAGGCAGGGATGAACACTGAAGCTTTCTTT. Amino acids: CSVEAGMNTEAFF.